These 31 T cell receptor beta chains share one sample of origin, sequenced in a study of T-cell memory formation after mild COVID-19 (dated by TCRdb to the early 2020s). Libraries were prepared through 5' RACE. Sequenced using an Illumina NovaSeq 6000. Using fastp at Q25 and MiXCR, TCRdb reprocessed the public reads and kept productive beta chains. Rows with a matching CDR3 protein are joined into one entry that keeps the most common DNA and genes. Recorded for this sample are approximately 350,000 distinct CDR3 sequences; 25% to 30% of them occurred a single time. Less than 15% of the sample comes from the top ten. Sequences were obtained from PBMCs or a T cell subset sorted from them (not recorded which). The receptor source for this set is an adult woman who had mild COVID-19 (a few samples of this study predate the infection). The sample titles of this study are shuffled in the database, so cell type and time point are left out; the donor was told from shared clones.

This clonotype was found a few times. The rearrangement uses TRBV3-1 and TRBJ1-2; D is unresolved. CDR3 length: 15 amino acids. The ends were cut back, 2 bases at V and 3 bases at J, with 13 bases in the middle. From germline, CDR1 is LGHDT and CDR2 YNNKEL (reference sequence). The CDR3 spells CASSQQILEDYGYTF. The CDR3 DNA reads TGTGCCAGCAGCCAACAGATATTGGAAGACTATGGCTACACCTTC.

The chain is built from TRBV12-3 or TRBV12-4 and TRBJ2-5; 13 bases map to TRBD2. V dropped 4 bases and J dropped 0; count of bases not matched to a gene: 8. The CDR3 length is 18 residues. CDR3 DNA sequence: TGTGCCAGCAGTTCTAGACTAGCGGGGGGTCTGTACCAAGAGACCCAGTACTTC. Translating it yields CASSSRLAGGLYQETQYF.

The chain recombines TRBV4-1 with TRBJ1-2; perhaps TRBD1 as D (6 bases). Trimming left V 3 bases short and J 3 bases short, with 14 bases between. Germline values: CDR1 MGHRA, CDR2 YSYEKL. The CDR3 sequence is 15 residues long. The chain's CDR3 is CASSHPGQFDYGYTF. The CDR3 DNA reads TGCGCCAGCAGCCACCCCGGACAGTTCGACTATGGCTACACCTTC.

This rearrangement joins TRBV2 to TRBJ2-7, with D perhaps matching TRBD1 or TRBD2 (5 bases each). The germline V and J ends were trimmed by 7 bases and 7 bases, with 17 bases remaining between them. Germline V lookup: CDR1 SNHLY, CDR2 FYNNEI. The CDR3 spans 13 residues. CDR3 in amino acids: CASTFLGTGEQYF. As DNA, the CDR3 is TGTGCCAGCACTTTTTTGGGGACGGGAGAGCAGTACTTC.

This chain uses TRBV24-1 with TRBJ2-1, with 11 bases lining up with TRBD2. The CDR3 has 17 amino acids. The V and J ends lost 3 bases and 3 bases, in that order; junction bases with no gene match: 6. Germline V gene data show CDR1 as KGHDR and CDR2 as SFDVKD. Here the CDR3 reads CATSDGTSGLHYNEQFF. In DNA form, the CDR3 reads TGTGCCACCAGTGATGGGACTAGCGGCCTCCACTACAATGAGCAGTTCTTC.

There are a few counts of this clonotype. The CDR3 here is CASSLGGGREETQYF. As DNA, the CDR3 is TGTGCCAGCAGTTTAGGCGGGGGGCGAGAAGAGACCCAGTACTTC. The V gene is TRBV12-3 or TRBV12-4, the J gene TRBJ2-5; the match to TRBD2 covers 8 bases. Trimming removed 1 base from V and 3 bases from J; junction bases left unmatched: 4. The CDR3 consists of 15 residues.

This clonotype has a handful of counts. This chain joins TRBV6-5 and TRBJ2-2, with 9 bases matching TRBD1. In germline, CDR1 is MNHEY, CDR2 SVGAGI. With 2 bases clipped from V and 8 bases from J, the junction kept 6 bases outside the gene matches. The CDR3 loop spans 15 amino acids. The CDR3 sequence: CASSYDRGIGGELFF. Written as DNA, the CDR3 is TGTGCCAGCAGTTACGACAGGGGGATCGGTGGGGAGCTGTTTTTT.

The rearrangement uses TRBV12-3 or TRBV12-4 and TRBJ1-1; D unresolved. CDR3 length: 13 amino acids. V was pared by 2 bases and J by 4 bases, with 8 bases between. CDR3 sequence: CASSLQEGTEAFF. The DNA of the CDR3 is TGTGCCAGCAGTTTACAGGAGGGCACTGAAGCTTTCTTT.

This clonotype was detected many times. The chain couples TRBV12-3 or TRBV12-4 to TRBJ2-1; D might be TRBD2 (6 bases). The CDR3 spans 17 residues. Trimming shortened V by 5 bases and J by 0 bases, and 17 bases separated the two germline ends. This CDR3 reads CASSPPGADYSYNEQFF. The CDR3 DNA reads as TGTGCCAGCAGTCCTCCGGGAGCTGATTACTCCTACAATGAGCAGTTCTTC.

This clonotype has just a few counts. The V and J genes are TRBV5-6 and TRBJ2-7; TRBD1 matches at 7 bases. CDR1 is SGHDT, CDR2 YYEEEE, per germline. Trimming at V came to 4 bases and at J to 5 bases, leaving 9 bases not matched to a gene. The CDR3 contains 14 residues. The CDR3 region has the DNA TGTGCCAGCAGCCCGACAGGGAGTAGCAACGAGCAGTACTTC. Its translation is CASSPTGSSNEQYF.

This clonotype was found a few times. This sequence joins TRBV5-5 and TRBJ2-5, with D possibly TRBD1 on 5 matching bases. V was trimmed by 4 bases and J by 5 bases, leaving 18 bases between them. The CDR3 totals 15 residues. The V gene's germline CDR1 is SGHKS and CDR2 YYEKEE (reference sequence). The CDR3 DNA reads as TGTGCCAGCAGCCAAGGTCAGGGCCTGGCGGAGACCCAGTACTTC. Protein product: CASSQGQGLAETQYF. The full variable domain, completed using reference TRBV5-5 and TRBJ2-5, is DAGVTQSPTHLIKTRGQQVTLRCSPISGHKSVSWYQQVLGQGPQFIFQYYEKEERGRGNFPDRFSARQFPNYSSELNVNALLLGDSALYLCASSQGQGLAETQYFGPGTRLLVL.

The CDR3 sequence is CASSFLAGGKNIQYF. DNA of the CDR3: TGTGCCAGCAGCTTTTTAGCGGGAGGGAAAAACATTCAGTACTTC. The chain carries TRBV5-6 and TRBJ2-4, with TRBD2 matching over 11 bases. The CDR3 length is 15 residues. Germline assignment: CDR1 SGHDT and CDR2 YYEEEE. V shed 2 bases, J shed 4 bases, and the junction held 2 bases outside the gene matches. The variable domain in full, with the rest retrieved from reference TRBV5-6 and TRBJ2-4, is DAGVTQSPTHLIKTRGQQVTLRCSPKSGHDTVSWYQQALGQGPQFIFQYYEEEERQRGNFPDRFSGHQFPNYSSELNVNALLLGDSALYLCASSFLAGGKNIQYFGAGTRLSVL.

This chain uses TRBV19 with TRBJ1-1; D uncertain. The V gene lost 2 bases and the J gene lost 1 base, with 11 bases spanning the gap. CDR1 and CDR2 (germline): LNHDA, SQIVND (reference sequence). The CDR3 contains 15 residues. CDR3 DNA sequence: TGTGCCAGTAGTATAAGACGGGTCGGGAACACTGAAGCTTTCTTT. Amino acids: CASSIRRVGNTEAFF.

This sequence joins TRBV5-5 and TRBJ1-4; D gene ambiguous. V was shortened by 5 bases and J by 8 bases, with 16 bases between the two germline ends. CDR1 SGHKS and CDR2 YYEKEE come from the germline V gene (reference sequence). The CDR3 runs to 14 residues. CDR3 in DNA: TGTGCCAGCAGTTTCGGCGCACCGGCAGAAAAACTGTTTTTT. Its protein product is CASSFGAPAEKLFF.

This clonotype was picked up many times. At one boundary the junction diverges from the germline segment, which might be a read error. V and J are TRBV5-1 and TRBJ2-1, with TRBD2 as a possible D gene (5 bases). CDR3 length: 15 residues. Germline CDR1 and CDR2: SGHRS and YFSETQ. The CDR3 DNA reads as TGTGCCAGCAGTTTCGGAGGTAGCTCCTACAATGAGCAGTTCTTC. As protein: CASSFGGSSYNEQFF.

This clonotype was seen a handful of times. V usage is TRBV4-1 and J usage is TRBJ1-1; possibly TRBD1 for D (5 bases). The CDR3 spans 11 residues. Trimming took 4 bases from V and 9 from J, leaving 9 bases between them. The germline V gene encodes CDR1 MGHRA and CDR2 YSYEKL. CDR3 sequence (DNA): TGCGCCAGCAGCCGAGACAGTCAAGCTTTCTTT. It codes for CASSRDSQAFF.

This rearrangement joins TRBV19 to TRBJ1-1; D may be TRBD1 (5 bases). Germline CDR1 is LNHDA and CDR2 is SQIVND (reference sequence). The CDR3 has 12 amino acids. V dropped 11 bases and J dropped 4 bases, with 14 bases sitting between them. The CDR3 DNA reads TGTGCCGTACGCACGGGGGGCACTGAAGCTTTCTTT. Translating gives CAVRTGGTEAFF.

This clonotype was recorded a few times. The V and J genes are TRBV5-1 and TRBJ2-1, with D possibly matching TRBD2 (6 bases). Germline CDR1 is SGHRS and CDR2 is YFSETQ. V was trimmed by 4 bases and J by 6 bases, leaving 11 bases between them. The CDR3 runs 13 residues. The DNA of the CDR3 is TGCGCCAGCAGCCGCGGGACCAGCAATGAGCAGTTCTTC. Translating it yields CASSRGTSNEQFF. The complete variable domain, with remaining parts taken from reference TRBV5-1 and TRBJ2-1, reads KAGVTQTPRYLIKTRGQQVTLSCSPISGHRSVSWYQQTPGQGLQFLFEYFSETQRNKGNFPGRFSGRQFSNSRSEMNVSTLELGDSALYLCASSRGTSNEQFFGPGTRLTVL.

The chain has TRBV3-1 and TRBJ2-3; 9 bases map to TRBD2. The CDR3 length is 18 residues. Germline V gene data show CDR1 as LGHDT and CDR2 as YNNKEL (reference sequence). V was pared by 2 bases and J by 1 base, with 10 bases of the junction left unmatched. In nucleotides, the CDR3 is TGTGCCAGCAGCCAATTCCTAGCGGGGTCCCGAGGCACAGATACGCAGTATTTT. Its translation: CASSQFLAGSRGTDTQYF.

The chain employs TRBV12-3 or TRBV12-4 and TRBJ1-1; tentatively, D is TRBD1 (5 bases). The length of the CDR3 is 14 residues. V lost 6 bases and J lost 0, with 11 bases in between. In nucleotides, the CDR3 is TGTGCCAGCAGACTCGACAGCCTGAACACTGAAGCTTTCTTT. This sequence encodes CASRLDSLNTEAFF.

This clonotype was recorded a few times. The chain uses TRBV19 and TRBJ2-7, with D maybe TRBD2 (6 bases). V was trimmed by 1 base and J by 2 bases, leaving 9 bases between them. CDR1 and CDR2 from the germline V gene are LNHDA and SQIVND (reference sequence). The CDR3 consists of 14 residues. CDR3 DNA sequence: TGTGCCAGTAGTATAGGAGGAGGGCCCTACGAGCAGTACTTC. Translation gives CASSIGGGPYEQYF.

This clonotype was found a few times. V usage is TRBV15 and J usage is TRBJ2-1; TRBD2 agrees at 10 bases. Germline values: CDR1 LNHNV, CDR2 YYDKDF (reference sequence). Trimming removed 0 bases from V and 2 bases from J; junction bases left unmatched: 1. This CDR3 is 16 amino acids long. The CDR3 DNA reads TGTGCCACCAGCAGAGATAGCGGGGGGCCCTACAATGAGCAGTTCTTC. Translated: CATSRDSGGPYNEQFF.

This sequence joins TRBV10-3 and TRBJ2-3; 9 bases are a match to TRBD1. Germline CDR1 ENHRY, CDR2 SYGVKD. The CDR3 length is 15 residues. Losses at the gene ends were 4 bases for V and 3 bases for J; bases not matched to a gene: 5. CDR3 loop: CAISVGTGLTDTQYF. The CDR3 nucleotides read TGTGCCATCAGTGTTGGGACAGGGCTGACAGATACGCAGTATTTT.

This clonotype was counted between two and nine times. The chain recombines TRBV24-1 with TRBJ2-3, with 7 positions matching TRBD2. V was pared by 3 bases and J by 1 base, with 9 bases of the junction left unmatched. Germline loops: CDR1 KGHDR, CDR2 SFDVKD. The CDR3 loop spans 17 amino acids. This chain's CDR3 is CATSDPLAVGGTDTQYF. For the CDR3, the DNA is TGTGCCACCAGTGATCCGCTAGCGGTTGGGGGCACAGATACGCAGTATTTT.

This chain uses TRBV6-6 with TRBJ1-5; D unresolved. Trimming took off 8 bases at V and 1 base at J, with 12 bases between the two ends. The CDR3 runs 14 residues. Germline assignment: CDR1 MNHNY and CDR2 SVGAGI (reference sequence). The CDR3: CASSPTISNQPQHF. CDR3 nucleotides: TGTGCCAGCTCCCCGACAATCAGCAATCAGCCCCAGCATTTT.

The chain combines TRBV7-9 with TRBJ1-2, with D tentatively TRBD1 (5 bases). Germline assignment: CDR1 SEHNR and CDR2 FQNEAQ (reference sequence). Trimming removed 1 base at V and 8 bases at J, with 14 bases between. The CDR3 extends over 14 amino acids. This CDR3 is CASSLEQSWGGYTF. The DNA for the CDR3 is TGTGCCAGCAGCTTAGAACAGAGCTGGGGCGGCTACACCTTC.

This rearrangement joins TRBV12-3 or TRBV12-4 to TRBJ2-1, with TRBD1 matching 11 bases. V was pared by 3 bases and J by 10 bases, with 8 bases of the junction left unmatched. This CDR3 contains 15 residues. Here the CDR3 DNA reads TGTGCCAGCAGTTTTGGGACAGGGGGTGCGAGGGAGCAGTTCTTC. It is translated as CASSFGTGGAREQFF.

In its sample, this clonotype was seen a few times. The chain carries TRBV3-1 and TRBJ1-1; no clear D. The germline gives CDR1 LGHDT, CDR2 YNNKEL (reference sequence). V lost 1 base and J 5 bases, leaving 8 bases between the germline ends. The CDR3 loop spans 13 amino acids. The CDR3, as DNA: TGTGCCAGCAGCCAAGTACGCGGTACTGAAGCTTTCTTT. Amino acid sequence: CASSQVRGTEAFF.

J is TRBJ1-2 and V is TRBV4-3, with D possibly TRBD1 on 5 matching bases. The CDR3 extends over 14 amino acids. V dropped 0 bases and J dropped 7 bases, with 12 bases sitting between them. Germline CDR1 LGHNA, CDR2 YSLEER. The CDR3 reads CASSQDEGPGGYTF. The CDR3 region has the DNA TGCGCCAGCAGCCAAGATGAGGGGCCGGGTGGCTACACCTTC.

The chain couples TRBV5-5 to TRBJ1-5; D remains ambiguous. Germline V lookup: CDR1 SGHKS, CDR2 YYEKEE (reference sequence). V lost 2 bases to trimming and J lost 5 bases, with 8 bases between them. The CDR3 extends over 13 amino acids. CDR3 amino acids: CASSLSLDQPQHF. CDR3 in DNA: TGTGCCAGCAGCTTATCCCTAGATCAGCCCCAGCATTTT.

A few counts support this clonotype. The chain employs TRBV6-2 or TRBV6-3 and TRBJ2-3, with 11 bases aligning to TRBD2. Trimming removed 3 bases from V and 2 bases from J; junction bases left unmatched: 10. CDR3 size: 18 residues. Germline V CDR1 and CDR2: MNHEY, SVGEGT. The DNA of the CDR3 is TGTGCCAGCAGTTATGGTCGGCTAGCGGGAGGAACCACAGATACGCAGTATTTT. This gives the protein CASSYGRLAGGTTDTQYF.